Below are 11 T cell receptor delta chains sequenced from a single sample in a study of gamma-delta chains in newborns, infants, children. TCRdb applied CATT to the reads for clone calling. The sample gives some 4,200 delta-chain clones, approximately 2% of which show up once; 14% is in the top ten. Sequencing was done on a sample of blood. The receptor source for this set is a child who was a newborn, infant or young child, either healthy, febrile or measles-vaccinated (not recorded which).

This clone was seen a handful of times. Given a far larger clone just one base away, this is likely a sequencing read error. Distinct nucleotide sequences in the sample also encode this CDR3. The genes are TRDV2 and TRDJ3, with 7 bases lining up with TRDD3. Germline CDR1 and CDR2: GEAIGNYY and EKD. This CDR3 has 19 residues. V lost 0 bases to trimming and J lost 0 bases; unmatched junction nucleotides: 7. CDR3 coding DNA: TGTGCCTGTGACACCTGGGGGACCCTGAGCTCCTGGGACACCCGACAGATGTTTTTC. It encodes CACDTWGTLSSWDTRQMFF.

This clone has just a few counts. For this DNA, TCRdb reports the protein of a much larger clone, which diverges at residue 16, most likely from a read error; the protein presented here is translated directly from the DNA. The V call is TRDV2, the J call TRDJ3; maybe TRDD3 (6 bases). This CDR3 has 18 residues. CDR1 and CDR2 from the germline V gene are GEAIGNYY and EKD. The CDR3 DNA reads as TGTGCCTGTGACACCGGGGGACCACTGACCTGGGACACCCGACAGACGTTTTTC. As protein: CACDTGGPLTWDTRQTFF.

This clone was found a few times. A read error is the likely source, as a far larger clone sits one nucleotide away. Other DNA sequences of this sample code for an identical CDR3. This chain connects TRDV2 to TRDJ3; 9 bases align to TRDD3. The CDR3 extends over 18 amino acids. Germline V gene data show CDR1 as GEAIGNYY and CDR2 as EKD. CDR3 amino acids: CACDTYWGSSWDTRQMFF. The CDR3 DNA sequence: TGTGCCTGTGACACCTACTGGGGGAGCTCCTGGGACACCCGGCAGATGTTTTTC.

In its sample, this clone was seen a few times. TCRdb attributes to this sequence the protein of a much larger clone, which differs from the DNA translation at residue 9; a read error is likely, and the protein displayed is translated from the DNA. Other DNA sequences in the same sample also yield this CDR3. V and J are TRDV2 and TRDJ3, with TRDD3 matching over 9 bases. This CDR3 region has 18 residues. The V gene's germline CDR1 is GEAIGNYY and CDR2 EKD. V shed 0 bases and J 0 bases; nucleotides not matched to a gene: 2. The CDR3 DNA reads TGTGCCTGTGACACCGGGGGATACTCCTCCTGGGACACCCGACAGATGTTTTTC. Protein sequence: CACDTGGYSSWDTRQMFF.

A word on this clone: A far larger clone is a single base away, which makes a read error likely. The sample has other DNA sequences that encode this CDR3 too. The chain uses TRDV2 and TRDJ2; 10 bases map to TRDD3. CDR1 is GEAIGNYY and CDR2 is EKD in the germline V gene. Trimming at V came to 0 bases and at J to 3 bases, leaving 12 bases not matched to a gene. The CDR3 has 19 amino acids. The CDR3 DNA follows: TGTGCCTGTGACACCGTGGGTGGGGGATACACCGCTCTGACAGCACAACTCTTCTTT. This encodes CACDTVGGGYTALTAQLFF.

This clone has a handful of counts. A far larger clone differs by one base, so this is likely a read error. The sample has other DNA sequences that encode this CDR3 too. V and J are TRDV1 and TRDJ1, with TRDD3 matching over 12 bases. The trim removed 6 bases at V and 2 bases at J, leaving 22 bases unmatched. This CDR3 spans 21 amino acids. CDR1 is TSWWSYY and CDR2 is QGS in the germline V gene. Here the CDR3 reads CALGTPPSGRVLGDTTDKLIF. The CDR3 nucleotides are TGTGCTCTTGGAACACCACCCTCGGGTAGAGTACTGGGGGATACTACCGATAAACTCATCTTT.

On this clone: The protein held in TCRdb is that of a much larger clone and does not match this DNA's translation at residue 10, likely because of a read error; the protein shown is translated from the DNA. The rearrangement links TRDV1 to TRDJ2; TRDD3 is a possible D gene (5 bases). V lost 3 bases, J lost 6 bases, and 32 bases lay in between. Germline CDR1 TSWWSYY, CDR2 QGS. This CDR3 has 21 residues. CDR3 in amino acids: CALGDHWPGRYSVVVAAQLFF. For the CDR3, the DNA is TGTGCTCTTGGGGATCACTGGCCTGGGCGATACTCGGTGGTGGTGGCAGCACAACTCTTCTTT.

As to this clone: A far larger clone lies a single base away; this is likely a read error. Additional DNA sequences in this sample encode the identical CDR3. This sequence joins TRDV1 and TRDJ1; weak D call: TRDD3 (6 bases). Germline assignment: CDR1 TSWWSYY and CDR2 QGS. The CDR3 consists of 19 residues. CDR3 protein: CALGEPLRVRGRYTDKLIF. Written as DNA, the CDR3 is TGTGCCCTTGGGGAACCCCTACGAGTAAGGGGGAGGTACACCGATAAACTCATCTTT.

This clone qualifies as medium-sized. A much larger clone differs by one base, so this may be a read error. This sample also contains other DNA sequences that code for the same CDR3. The chain carries TRDV1 and TRDJ3, with TRDD3 matching 7 bases. The CDR3 loop spans 20 amino acids. J lost 2 bases, V lost 0 bases, and 10 bases had no gene match. The V gene's germline CDR1 is TSWWSYY and CDR2 QGS. CDR3 DNA: TGTGCTCTTGGGGAACTCAACGCCTGGGGGCCTACCTGGGACACCCGACAGATGTTTTTC. Its translation: CALGELNAWGPTWDTRQMFF.

Concerning this clone itself: With only one base between it and a far larger clone, this is likely a read error. This specimen includes other DNA sequences encoding the same CDR3. The V and J genes are TRDV2 and TRDJ3; 7 positions match TRDD3. Losses at the gene ends were 0 bases for V and 4 bases for J; bases not matched to a gene: 11. Germline assignment: CDR1 GEAIGNYY and CDR2 EKD. This CDR3 contains 19 residues. CDR3 loop: CACDTLGEAGSWDTRQMFF. CDR3 nucleotides: TGTGCCTGTGACACCTTGGGGGAAGCGGGCTCTTGGGACACCCGACAGATGTTTTTC.

This clone was found a few times. A far larger clone lies a single base away; this is likely a read error. In the same sample, other DNA sequences code for this CDR3. CDR3 residues: CACDRLGDTRSSWDTRQMFF. In DNA, the CDR3 is TGTGCCTGTGACAGACTGGGGGATACGCGTAGCTCCTGGGACACCCGACAGATGTTTTTC. This sequence joins TRDV2 and TRDJ3; 13 nucleotides match TRDD3. J was trimmed by 0 bases and V by 2 bases; bases with no gene match: 6. CDR1 is GEAIGNYY, CDR2 EKD, per germline. This CDR3 contains 20 residues.